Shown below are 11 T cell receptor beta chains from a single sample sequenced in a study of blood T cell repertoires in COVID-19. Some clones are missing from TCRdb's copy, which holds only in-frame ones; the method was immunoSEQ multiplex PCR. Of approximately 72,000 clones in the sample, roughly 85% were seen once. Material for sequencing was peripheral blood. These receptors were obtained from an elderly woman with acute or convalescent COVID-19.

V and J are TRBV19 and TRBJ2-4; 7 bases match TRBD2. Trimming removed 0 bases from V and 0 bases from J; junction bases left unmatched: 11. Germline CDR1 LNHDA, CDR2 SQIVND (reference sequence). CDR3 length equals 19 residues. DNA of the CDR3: TGTGCCAGTAGTATAGATCGCCAAGCGGGGCAGCTAGCCAAAAACATTCAGTACTTC. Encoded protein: CASSIDRQAGQLAKNIQYF.

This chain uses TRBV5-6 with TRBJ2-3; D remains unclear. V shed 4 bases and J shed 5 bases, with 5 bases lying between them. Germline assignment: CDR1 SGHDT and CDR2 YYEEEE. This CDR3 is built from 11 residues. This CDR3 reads CASSREDTQYF. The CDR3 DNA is TGTGCCAGCAGCCGCGAAGATACGCAGTATTTT.

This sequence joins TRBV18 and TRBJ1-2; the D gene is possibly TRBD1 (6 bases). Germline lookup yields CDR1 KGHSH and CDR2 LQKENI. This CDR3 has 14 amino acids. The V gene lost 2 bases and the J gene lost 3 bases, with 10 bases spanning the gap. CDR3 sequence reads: CASSPWTADYGYTF. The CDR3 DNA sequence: TGTGCCAGCTCACCATGGACAGCGGACTATGGCTACACCTTC.

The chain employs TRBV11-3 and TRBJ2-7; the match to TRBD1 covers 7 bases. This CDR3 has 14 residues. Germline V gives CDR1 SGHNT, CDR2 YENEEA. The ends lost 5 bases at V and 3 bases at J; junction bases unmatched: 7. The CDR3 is CASSRQGEGYEQYF. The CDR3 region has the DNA TGTGCCAGCAGCCGACAGGGAGAAGGCTACGAGCAGTACTTC.

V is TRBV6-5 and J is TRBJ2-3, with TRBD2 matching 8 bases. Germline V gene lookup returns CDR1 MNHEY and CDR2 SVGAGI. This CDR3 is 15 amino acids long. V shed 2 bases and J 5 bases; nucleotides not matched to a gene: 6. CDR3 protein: CASSYQSLAGDTQYF. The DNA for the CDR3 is TGTGCCAGCAGTTACCAGTCCCTAGCGGGAGATACGCAGTATTTT.

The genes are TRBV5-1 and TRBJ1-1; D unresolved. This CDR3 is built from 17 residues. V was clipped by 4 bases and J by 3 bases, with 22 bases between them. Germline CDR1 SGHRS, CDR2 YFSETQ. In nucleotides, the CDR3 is TGCGCCAGCAGCATGCCGGGAGTCGATGTGACGCACACTGAAGCTTTCTTT. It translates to CASSMPGVDVTHTEAFF.

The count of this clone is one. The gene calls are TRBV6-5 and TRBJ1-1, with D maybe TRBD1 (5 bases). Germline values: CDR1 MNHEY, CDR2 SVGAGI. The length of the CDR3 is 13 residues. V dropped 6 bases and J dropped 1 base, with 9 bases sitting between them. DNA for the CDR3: TGTGCCAGCAGGGGACTGTCGAACACTGAAGCTTTCTTT. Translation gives CASRGLSNTEAFF.

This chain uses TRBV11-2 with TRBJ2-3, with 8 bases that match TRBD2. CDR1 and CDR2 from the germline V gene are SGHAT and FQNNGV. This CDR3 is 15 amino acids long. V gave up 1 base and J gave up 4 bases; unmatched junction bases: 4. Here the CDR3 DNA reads TGTGCCAGCAGCTTAGCGGCGGGAGGAGCAGATACGCAGTATTTT. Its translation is CASSLAAGGADTQYF.

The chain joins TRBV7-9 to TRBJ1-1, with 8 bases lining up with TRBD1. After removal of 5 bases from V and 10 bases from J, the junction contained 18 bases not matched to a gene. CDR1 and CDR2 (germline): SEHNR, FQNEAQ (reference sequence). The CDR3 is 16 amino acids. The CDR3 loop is CASSPLFGQGIIGAFF. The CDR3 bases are TGTGCCAGCAGCCCGCTCTTCGGACAGGGTATTATCGGAGCTTTCTTT. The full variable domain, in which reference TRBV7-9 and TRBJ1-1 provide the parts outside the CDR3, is DTGVSQNPRHKITKRGQNVTFRCDPISEHNRLYWYRQTLGQGPEFLTYFQNEAQLEKSRLLSDRFSAERPKGSFSTLEIQRTEQGDSAMYLCASSPLFGQGIIGAFFGQGTRLTVV.

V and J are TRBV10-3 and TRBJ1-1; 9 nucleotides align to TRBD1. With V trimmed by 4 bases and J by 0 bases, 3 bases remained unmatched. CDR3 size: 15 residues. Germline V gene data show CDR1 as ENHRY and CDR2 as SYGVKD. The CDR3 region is CAISGGQGLNTEAFF. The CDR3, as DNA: TGTGCCATCAGTGGGGGACAGGGCCTGAACACTGAAGCTTTCTTT.

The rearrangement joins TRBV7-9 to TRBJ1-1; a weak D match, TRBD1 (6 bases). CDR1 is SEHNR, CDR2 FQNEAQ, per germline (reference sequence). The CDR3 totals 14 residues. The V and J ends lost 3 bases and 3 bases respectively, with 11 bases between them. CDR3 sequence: CASSFIGTYTEAFF. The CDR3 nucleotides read TGTGCCAGCAGCTTCATCGGGACATACACTGAAGCTTTCTTT. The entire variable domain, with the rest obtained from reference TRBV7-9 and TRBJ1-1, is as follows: DTGVSQNPRHKITKRGQNVTFRCDPISEHNRLYWYRQTLGQGPEFLTYFQNEAQLEKSRLLSDRFSAERPKGSFSTLEIQRTEQGDSAMYLCASSFIGTYTEAFFGQGTRLTVV.